These 29 T cell receptor beta chains originate from one sample sequenced in a study of blood T cells in healthy people across ages. For the second PCR, which ran for roughly 6 to 12 cycles, a sample-barcoded 5' primer and a J-beta primer mix were used. TCRdb redid the calling of the 5' RACE reads with MiXCR, one entry per CDR3 protein. This table has about 1.5 million distinct CDR3 sequences, approximately 40% appearing once. The sample was blood. The receptor source for this set is a woman aged 18-29 years in good health.

The gene calls are TRBV6-4 and TRBJ2-3; 7 bases agree with TRBD1. This CDR3 spans 15 amino acids. V gave up 4 bases and J gave up 4 bases; unmatched junction bases: 8. Germline loops: CDR1 MRHNA, CDR2 SNTAGT. Written as DNA, the CDR3 is TGTGCCAGCAGTGGTCAGGGGGAGAGGTCAGATACGCAGTATTTT. It yields the protein CASSGQGERSDTQYF.

The chain uses TRBV6-1 and TRBJ2-7; D might be TRBD2 (6 bases). This CDR3 has 15 residues. Germline V lookup: CDR1 MNHNS, CDR2 SASEGT. V dropped 2 bases and J dropped 2 bases, with 13 bases sitting between them. CDR3: CASSERGGLAYEQYF. The CDR3 DNA reads TGTGCCAGCAGTGAAAGGGGAGGTCTGGCCTACGAGCAGTACTTC.

This sequence joins TRBV28 and TRBJ2-7; D is undetermined. The V gene lost 8 bases and the J gene lost 3 bases, with 11 bases spanning the gap. From germline, CDR1 is MDHEN and CDR2 SYDVKM. The CDR3 sequence is 12 residues long. CDR3 coding DNA: TGTGCCAGCGGGTCGATTTTCTACGAGCAGTACTTC. Translating it yields CASGSIFYEQYF.

There are a few counts of this clonotype. The rearrangement joins TRBV25-1 to TRBJ2-3, with TRBD1 as a possible D gene (6 bases). The CDR3 has 16 amino acids. CDR1 is MGHDK, CDR2 SYGVNS, per germline. V was clipped by 4 bases and J by 1 base, with 15 bases between them. CDR3 sequence: CASSGSRGIGTDTQYF. For the CDR3, the DNA is TGTGCCAGCAGTGGATCCAGGGGTATAGGCACAGATACGCAGTATTTT.

This rearrangement joins TRBV5-1 to TRBJ2-1; 10 positions agree with TRBD2. This CDR3 has 17 amino acids. The junction had 10 bases not matched to a gene; V was cut back by 4 bases and J by 3 bases. Germline V gene lookup returns CDR1 SGHRS and CDR2 YFSETQ. The CDR3 DNA reads as TGCGCCAGCAGCACACTACTAGCGGGGATCCTCTACAATGAGCAGTTCTTC. This gives the protein CASSTLLAGILYNEQFF.

This clonotype was counted only a few times. The rearrangement links TRBV5-1 to TRBJ2-7; D possibly corresponds to TRBD1 (5 bases). The CDR3 covers 13 residues. Trimming removed 2 bases from V and 3 bases from J, with 9 bases in between. The germline V gene has CDR1 SGHRS and CDR2 YFSETQ. The DNA for the CDR3 is TGCGCCAGCAGCTTTGGGGCCGGCTACGAGCAGTACTTC. Translation gives CASSFGAGYEQYF.

This clonotype was found a few times. The chain combines TRBV28 with TRBJ2-7; D unclear. The V and J ends lost 7 bases and 4 bases respectively, with 14 bases between them. CDR1 MDHEN and CDR2 SYDVKM come from the germline V gene. The CDR3 is made up of 13 amino acids. The CDR3 region has the DNA TGTGCCAGCATGGGCGGCCAAGGTTACGAGCAGTACTTC. Residues: CASMGGQGYEQYF.

This clonotype was counted between two and nine times. The rearrangement links TRBV2 to TRBJ1-3; the D gene is possibly TRBD1 (5 bases). Trimming took 8 bases from V and 3 from J, leaving 8 bases between them. Germline lookup yields CDR1 SNHLY and CDR2 FYNNEI. The CDR3 sequence is 12 residues long. CDR3 residues: CASRDDGNTIYF. CDR3 nucleotide sequence: TGTGCCAGCCGGGACGATGGAAACACCATATATTTT. The whole variable domain, filled in from reference TRBV2 and TRBJ1-3, reads EPEVTQTPSHQVTQMGQEVILRCVPISNHLYFYWYRQILGQKVEFLVSFYNNEISEKSEIFDDQFSVERPDGSNFTLKIRSTKLEDSAMYFCASRDDGNTIYFGEGSWLTVV.

V and J are TRBV6-5 and TRBJ2-7; 7 nucleotides agree with TRBD1. Per germline, CDR1 MNHEY and CDR2 SVGAGI. J was trimmed by 2 bases and V by 4 bases; bases with no gene match: 8. CDR3 length equals 15 residues. The CDR3 sequence is CASSFGTDRPYEQYF. The CDR3 DNA sequence: TGTGCCAGCAGTTTCGGGACAGACCGACCCTACGAGCAGTACTTC.

The chain is built from TRBV10-3 and TRBJ2-5; TRBD1 aligns across 9 bases. The ends lost 2 bases at V and 5 bases at J; junction bases unmatched: 12. The CDR3 runs to 17 residues. Per germline, CDR1 ENHRY and CDR2 SYGVKD. CDR3 DNA sequence: TGTGCCATCAGTGAGGGGATGGGGACAGGGACATTGGAGACCCAGTACTTC. Its translation is CAISEGMGTGTLETQYF.

Concerning this clonotype: The germline gene is not matched at one end of the junction; a read error may be the cause. This chain uses TRBV3-1 with TRBJ2-1; TRBD1 aligns across 7 bases. The germline gives CDR1 LGHDT, CDR2 YNNKEL (reference sequence). This CDR3 is 15 amino acids long. The CDR3 bases are TGTGCCAGCAGCCCGGCGACAGGGTTATACAATGAGGAGTTCTTC. Translating gives CASSPATGLYNEEFF.

This clonotype has just a few counts. The V call is TRBV7-9, the J call TRBJ1-1; TRBD1 matches 8 bases. Germline V gene lookup returns CDR1 SEHNR and CDR2 FQNEAQ (reference sequence). Trimming at V came to 8 bases and at J to 5 bases, leaving 10 bases not matched to a gene. This CDR3 has 14 amino acids. CDR3 protein: CASVMLRGRTEAFF. The CDR3 DNA reads TGTGCCAGCGTCATGCTCAGGGGGCGGACTGAAGCTTTCTTT. Filled out from reference TRBV7-9 and TRBJ1-1, the complete variable domain reads DTGVSQNPRHKITKRGQNVTFRCDPISEHNRLYWYRQTLGQGPEFLTYFQNEAQLEKSRLLSDRFSAERPKGSFSTLEIQRTEQGDSAMYLCASVMLRGRTEAFFGQGTRLTVV.

V is TRBV29-1 and J is TRBJ2-5, with D tentatively TRBD1 or TRBD2 (5 bases each). The CDR3 loop spans 13 amino acids. V lost 4 bases to trimming and J lost 4 bases, with 13 bases between them. From germline, CDR1 is SQVTM and CDR2 ANQGSEA. CDR3 sequence reads: CSVATGRRETQYF. The CDR3 nucleotides read TGCAGCGTTGCTACGGGACGTCGAGAGACCCAGTACTTC.

The chain uses TRBV6-2 or TRBV6-3 and TRBJ2-7; 8 bases fit TRBD2. With V trimmed by 7 bases and J by 4 bases, 9 bases remained unmatched. Per the germline V gene, CDR1 is MNHEY and CDR2 is SVGEGT. CDR3 length: 14 amino acids. The CDR3 DNA sequence: TGTGCCAGCACCAACGGGCGGGAGGAGTACGAGCAGTACTTC. Translating it yields CASTNGREEYEQYF.

CDR3 loop: CANRIGTSGGPDTQYF. In DNA, the CDR3 is TGTGCCAACAGAATAGGGACTAGCGGGGGGCCGGATACGCAGTATTTT. The chain has TRBV5-6 and TRBJ2-3, with 15 nucleotides matching TRBD2. Germline V gene data show CDR1 as SGHDT and CDR2 as YYEEEE. The CDR3 consists of 16 residues. After removal of 9 bases from V and 6 bases from J, the junction contained 11 bases not matched to a gene.

The genes are TRBV2 and TRBJ2-4; perhaps TRBD1 as D (5 bases). CDR3 length: 11 amino acids. CDR1 SNHLY and CDR2 FYNNEI come from the germline V gene. Trimming cost V 8 bases and J 6 bases, with 8 bases left between them. In nucleotides, the CDR3 is TGTGCCAGCGAGCAGGGAAACATTCAGTACTTC. This codes for CASEQGNIQYF.

This chain connects TRBV28 to TRBJ2-1, with 9 bases matching TRBD2. Trimming at V came to 3 bases and at J to 6 bases, leaving 9 bases not matched to a gene. Germline lookup yields CDR1 MDHEN and CDR2 SYDVKM. The CDR3 consists of 16 residues. In nucleotides, the CDR3 is TGTGCCAGCAGTTTCGGTAGAGCGGGGGGCGGCAATGAGCAGTTCTTC. Its protein is CASSFGRAGGGNEQFF.

CDR3 region: CASSSSTGFGEQFF. DNA of the CDR3: TGTGCCAGCAGCTCAAGTACAGGGTTCGGTGAGCAGTTCTTC. The chain is built from TRBV7-8 and TRBJ2-1; perhaps TRBD1 as D (6 bases). Trimming stripped 4 bases from V and 9 bases from J, with 16 bases between. Germline-derived CDR1 and CDR2 are SGHVS and FQNEAQ. The CDR3 is made up of 14 amino acids. Looking up the rest from reference TRBV7-8 and TRBJ2-1 gives the full variable domain: GAGVSQSPRYKVAKRGQDVALRCDPISGHVSLFWYQQALGQGPEFLTYFQNEAQLDKSGLPSDRFFAERPEGSVSTLKIQRTQQEDSAVYLCASSSSTGFGEQFFGPGTRLTVL.

This clonotype was seen a few times. V is TRBV7-9 and J is TRBJ2-1; 7 nucleotides match TRBD2. CDR1 and CDR2 from the germline V gene are SEHNR and FQNEAQ (reference sequence). The length of the CDR3 is 15 residues. Trimming cost V 1 base and J 5 bases; bases outside gene matches: 5. CDR3 loop: CASSLGSREDNEQFF. DNA of the CDR3: TGTGCCAGCAGCTTAGGTTCCCGGGAGGACAATGAGCAGTTCTTC.

This clonotype was seen just once. The genes are TRBV20-1 and TRBJ2-1, with a possible D match to TRBD1 (6 bases). TRBJ2-7 matches the DNA end more closely, so the J call is doubtful. The CDR3 has 13 amino acids. CDR1 and CDR2 from the germline V gene are DFQATT and SNEGSKA (reference sequence). The CDR3 DNA sequence: TGCAGTGCCAGGGGTCCTGCCTACAATGAGCAGTACTTC. Its translation is CSARGPAYNEQYF.

This clonotype has more than one count but fewer than ten. The V gene is TRBV3-1, the J gene TRBJ1-4; unclear D gene. Trimming shortened V by 0 bases and J by 11 bases, and 13 bases separated the two germline ends. Germline V gives CDR1 LGHDT, CDR2 YNNKEL (reference sequence). The CDR3 runs 14 residues. CDR3 in amino acids: CASSQDGPRGKLFF. For the CDR3, the DNA is TGTGCCAGCAGCCAAGATGGGCCGCGAGGGAAACTGTTTTTT.

This chain connects TRBV27 to TRBJ2-5; 8 nucleotides line up with TRBD2. V lost 3 bases to trimming and J lost 4 bases; unmatched junction nucleotides: 7. The CDR3 loop spans 15 amino acids. Germline V gene data show CDR1 as MNHEY and CDR2 as SMNVEV (reference sequence). Here the CDR3 DNA reads TGTGCCAGCAGTTTGGGGAGCGGGAGACGAGAGACCCAGTACTTC. Its translation: CASSLGSGRRETQYF.

The chain is built from TRBV5-1 and TRBJ2-7; D is ambiguous. CDR1 is SGHRS and CDR2 is YFSETQ in the germline V gene. This CDR3 region has 15 residues. The germline V and J ends were trimmed by 3 bases and 3 bases, with 16 bases remaining between them. Here the CDR3 reads CASSSSTSLSYEQYF. The CDR3 DNA reads as TGCGCCAGCAGCTCTTCCACCTCACTCAGCTACGAGCAGTACTTC.

This clonotype was found many times. V usage is TRBV6-2 or TRBV6-3 and J usage is TRBJ1-2; D not resolved. Germline CDR1 MNHEY, CDR2 SVGEGT. Trimming removed 0 bases from V and 4 bases from J, with 6 bases in between. This CDR3 region has 13 residues. This CDR3 is CASSYSSVYGYTF. The DNA of the CDR3 is TGTGCCAGCAGTTACTCGAGCGTCTATGGCTACACCTTC.

This clonotype has a handful of counts. The chain has TRBV4-1 and TRBJ2-2; D gene ambiguous. This CDR3 region has 14 residues. V was cut by 1 base and J by 4 bases, with 7 bases left in between. The germline V gene has CDR1 MGHRA and CDR2 YSYEKL. CDR3 nucleotides: TGCGCCAGCAGCCAAGTTGTCGGCACCGGGGAGCTGTTTTTT. Translation: CASSQVVGTGELFF.

In this sample, this clonotype turned up a few times. The chain combines TRBV4-2 with TRBJ2-1, with TRBD2 matching 16 bases. Losses at the gene ends were 0 bases for V and 0 bases for J; bases not matched to a gene: 2. CDR1 and CDR2 (germline): LGHNA, YNFKEQ. This CDR3 region has 19 residues. CDR3 nucleotide sequence: TGTGCCAGCAGCCAAGATGGGACTAGCGGGGGGGGCTCCTACAATGAGCAGTTCTTC. The encoded protein is CASSQDGTSGGGSYNEQFF.

This clonotype was detected once. V gene TRBV9 combines with J gene TRBJ2-7; 10 positions match TRBD2. The J call is uncertain, as TRBJ2-5 better fits the DNA end. The CDR3 is 16 residues long. Germline V gene sequence: CDR1 SGDLS, CDR2 YYNGEE. CDR3 amino acids: CASSVSGGGSSETQYF. The DNA of the CDR3 is TGTGCCAGCAGCGTAAGCGGGGGGGGATCCTCCGAGACCCAGTACTTC.

The rearrangement links TRBV5-1 to TRBJ2-5, with 8 positions matching TRBD2. This CDR3 comprises 16 residues. The germline CDR1 and CDR2 sequences are SGHRS and YFSETQ. Germline trimming cut 0 bases from V and 3 bases from J; bases unmatched to any gene: 7. The DNA of the CDR3 is TGCGCCAGCAGCTTGGCGATTACGGGAGGGAAAGAGACCCAGTACTTC. This codes for CASSLAITGGKETQYF.

This clonotype showed up just a few times. The rearrangement uses TRBV4-1 and TRBJ2-7, with D possibly being TRBD1 (6 bases). V lost 0 bases and J lost 2, with 11 bases in between. CDR1 MGHRA and CDR2 YSYEKL come from the germline V gene. The CDR3 totals 15 residues. The CDR3 reads CASSQDGDMAYEQYF. As DNA, the CDR3 is TGCGCCAGCAGCCAAGATGGGGACATGGCCTACGAGCAGTACTTC.